This is a list of T cell receptor beta chains from one sample in a study of beta chain features in type 1 diabetes. The protocol was immunoSEQ multiplex PCR, while the TCRdb copy is restricted to in-frame clones and leaves out a portion. This table has more than 250,000 clones, over 12% appearing once. Material: naive CD4+ T cells from blood. Receptors were obtained from a man aged 18 to 29 with type 1 diabetes. The conserved cysteine and the conserved F or W are not part of the CDR3 here. Clone size, where shown, is once, few, many, or a class for clones that have expanded.

TRBJ2-1 | few | TRBV7-9 | ASSLRIGQTTYNEQF
TRBJ2-1 | few | TRBV9 | ASSVVGTGGNEQF
TRBJ1-1 | few | TRBV30 | AWSVAGSARQAF
TRBJ2-6 | NA | TRBV19 | ASTLRISGANVLT
TRBJ2-2 | few | TRBV12-2 | ASRRGSGELF
TRBJ1-5 | few | TRBV30 | ACATGDNQPQH
TRBJ1-5 | few | TRBV10-3 | AISAGVQDQPQH
TRBJ2-5 | NA | TRBV6-5 | ASSYGGGAAQETQY
TRBJ2-7 | few | TRBV18 | ASSPGQGAAYEQY
TRBJ2-7 | NA | TRBV4-3 | ASSQVIVTGGSYEQY
TRBJ2-7 | NA | TRBV15 | ATSRGAGNTYEQY
TRBJ2-4 | few | TRBV5-6 | ASSEGGGYIQY
TRBJ1-3 | NA | TRBV9 | ASTTGSSGNTIY
TRBJ2-1 | few | TRBV5-6 | ASSSRSRSEQF
TRBJ2-3 | NA | TRBV13 | ASRRTSDTDTQY
TRBJ2-1 | NA | TRBV7-2 | ASSAGLAGGEQF
TRBJ2-7 | NA | TRBV10-3 | ASVRDSSSYEQY
TRBJ2-7 | NA | TRBV9 | ASSPGGQY
TRBJ2-1 | NA | TRBV11-2 | ASSPLTGNPYNEQF
TRBJ2-3 | few | TRBV30 | AWSVRGLPSTDTQY
TRBJ2-1 | NA | TRBV5-4 | ASRNSGTGGYNEQF
TRBJ2-1 | few | TRBV4-3 | ASSQDGLAAYNEQF